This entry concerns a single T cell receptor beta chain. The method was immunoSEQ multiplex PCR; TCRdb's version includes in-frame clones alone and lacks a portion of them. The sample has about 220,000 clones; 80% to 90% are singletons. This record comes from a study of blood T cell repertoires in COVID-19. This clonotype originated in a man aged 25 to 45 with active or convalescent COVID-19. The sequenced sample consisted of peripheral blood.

The chain's CDR3 is CASSYCLGGPPDTQYF. The CDR3 DNA reads TGTGCCAGCAGTTACTGCCTGGGAGGCCCTCCAGATACGCAGTATTTT. The chain uses TRBV6-5 and TRBJ2-3, with D perhaps matching TRBD2 (6 bases). V lost 1 base and J 4 bases, leaving 15 bases between the germline ends. Germline V lookup: CDR1 MNHEY, CDR2 SVGAGI. This CDR3 contains 16 residues.